This TCR beta chain was identified during a study of blood T cells in healthy people across ages (dated by TCRdb to between 2014 and 2016). Study-wide context: Template switching captured roughly one uniquely barcoded TCR beta cDNA molecule per two T cells in model experiments. Age-related changes in TCR beta repertoire diversity were measured in the study by deep sequencing normalized with unique cDNA molecular identifiers. Four age groups were formed from the donors: young (average roughly 15 years), middle-aged (roughly 38), aged (roughly 59) and long-lived (roughly 88). Two additional independent replicas of 1 million unique cDNA reads from the same blood draw were analyzed for two donors (one aged 18 to 30 and one aged 80 or older).

What the research found in general, with its limitations: Estimates of total diversity based on one million sequenced T cells were considered lower bounds and underestimates. The long-lived group showed more naive CD4+ T cells, fewer expanded clones and increased TCR diversity than the aged group, suggesting age selection. Observed TCR beta diversity per million T cells fell roughly linearly with age, and a significant reduction was already apparent by age around 44. Because profiling used bulk unsorted PBMCs, naive and antigen-experienced compartments could not be compared conclusively. The CMV infection status of donors was not known, potentially confounding age-related changes in expanded clonotypes. A strong correlation was found between observed TCR beta diversity and the percentage of naive T cells measured by flow cytometry.

Systemically healthy Caucasian individuals from Russia, some 40 in total and aged about 6 to 100 years, were included as donors. Each donor gave 8 to 10 milliliters of peripheral blood, collected into EDTA-treated Vacutainer tubes. Ficoll-Paque density-gradient centrifugation was used to isolate PBMCs, with at least 6.5 million obtained per sample. Total RNA was extracted from PBMCs with Trizol reagent, with at least 5 micrograms obtained per sample. The percentages of naive CD45RAhigh/CD27high T cells were determined by flow cytometry on a PBMC aliquot from every donor. Worth noting for this clonotype: Its specific antigen is unknown. Base qualities were left out, and no much larger clone turns up one base away.

The library was produced with 5' RACE. The sequencer was an Illumina HiSeq 2500. A second about 6 to 11 cycle PCR used a sample-barcoded 5' primer and a J-beta primer mix. Each TCR beta cDNA molecule received a unique molecular identifier from a template-switch 5' adaptor carrying 12 random nucleotides. At least 3 million CDR3-containing paired-end reads were obtained from each sample. First-strand cDNA synthesis was performed from all RNA using the Mint cDNA synthesis kit, with priming by a TRBC-specific oligonucleotide. Following uracil-DNA glycosylase treatment, all cDNA underwent a first 18-cycle PCR with the universal primers M1SS and BC2_uni_R. The published analysis was carried out like this. For normalization, 1 million high-quality reads, each with a distinct molecular identifier, were randomly selected from each sample. Reads with shared molecular identifiers were discarded instead of being binned into consensus sequences. MiTCR, set to a Q25 quality threshold and the strictest error-elimination algorithm, was used for CDR3 identification, clonotype clustering and error correction. A nonparametric unseen species model with Euler transformation was used to estimate lower-bound total TCR beta diversity. TCRdb reran the public reads through fastp at Q25 and MiXCR, keeping productive beta chains. Here each entry gathers all rows of one CDR3 protein and keeps the most common genes and DNA. It is TCRdb's table, rather than the study itself, that gives the V and J calls and clone size. This sample is represented by around 1,000,000 distinct CDR3 sequences; 20% to 25% of them were singletons. The top ten clones comprise 0.75% of the sample.

The sample also formed part of further work on T cells of mothers and their children. The second study's paper adds: Nine systemically healthy Caucasian individuals served as donors, namely three mothers together with their six children. cDNA synthesis consumed the entire amount of extracted RNA, loaded at approximately 1.6 ug RNA in each 15 ul reaction. In the second PCR, sample barcodes and 2-4 random nucleotides were introduced via the M1S primer. More than 8 million TCR beta CDR3 reads were obtained from each mother, and some 3.2 million reads were obtained from each child. Thymic selection similarly shapes TCR recombination output in related and unrelated pairs, with minor effect from inherited differences. Normalized repertoire overlap in related mother-child pairs was always slightly higher than in unrelated mother-child pairs, but the difference was never significant. With a sensitivity of approximately 100 clones per million clonotypes, no persistent microchimeric T cell clones were detected. In the study, deep NGS was used to compare the TCR beta repertoires of mothers and children, and features distinguishing related mother-child pairs from unrelated individuals were sought. On average, the children were roughly 11 +/- 4 years old, while the mothers were roughly 36 +/- 4 years old. After adapter ligation was performed with NEBNext reagents, the libraries were sequenced on an Illumina HiSeq 2000 with 100+100 nt paired-end reads. To prevent cross-contamination, the mother and child libraries were prepared one month apart and sequenced in separate runs. Between roughly 500,000 and 2,300,000 distinct TCR beta clonotypes were identified per donor. Naive TCR beta clonotypes were estimated from low-frequency clonotypes matched to each donor's FACS-determined naive share, without sorting.

Specimen: blood. The sequence derives from a girl under 10 years old in good health.

This receptor has the CDR3 CASSRFGDEQYF. The sequenced DNA is TGTGCCAGCAGCCGCTTCGGGGACGAGCAGTACTTC. The chain joins TRBV6-2 or TRBV6-3 to TRBJ2-5, with TRBD2 perhaps the D gene, on 5 matching bases. The J call may not be correct, given that the DNA end is closer to TRBJ2-7. The CDR3 has 12 amino acids, counting the end cysteine and phenylalanine. Only the CDR3 DNA is retained, 36 bases long and in frame from the first base. CDR1 MNHEY and CDR2 SVGEGT were looked up in the germline V gene.